This T cell receptor (beta chain) derives from a study of CD8+CD57+ T cells in acquired aplastic anemia. At the level of the study: Across the sorted CD4+ and CD8+ cells, DNA amounts averaged roughly 3.5 ug.

Template material for TCR beta VDJ and CDR3 profiling consisted of genomic DNA. TCRdb re-derived calls from the reads in MiXCR, one entry per CDR3 protein. This table holds hundreds of thousands of distinct CDR3 sequences, roughly a third found once. Those patients picked for sequencing had displayed CD8+CD57+ cell expansion on flow cytometry. None of the patients had been given any therapy when their blood was sampled. V lost 0 bases and J lost 0; bases outside the gene matches: 5. The CDR3 has 18 amino acids. The V gene's germline CDR1 is LGHNA and CDR2 YNFKEQ. In the case of this clonotype: Its antigen is unidentified.

Study-wide results and caveats: The CD8+ Simpson's diversity of patients and controls was not significantly different.

The specimen was sorted CD4+, CD8+, or CD8+CD57+ T cells (not recorded which) from PBMCs. The chain combines TRBV4-2 with TRBJ2-3, with TRBD2 matching 11 bases. This TCR was recovered from a human donor with aplastic anemia. The CDR3 loop is CASSQEASGGFSTDTQYF. The CDR3 DNA follows: TGTGCCAGCAGCCAAGAGGCTAGCGGGGGGTTCAGCACAGATACGCAGTATTTT.